The next 27 T cell receptor beta chains were all read from a single sample in a study of T cells in Graves' hyperthyroidism and ophthalmopathy (dated by TCRdb to about 2019). Library generation was performed with multiplex PCR. Sequencing was carried out with an Illumina HiSeq 2000. The TCR beta CDR3 regions were amplified from the RNA transcripts. The first round of RT-PCR for the TCR CDR3 was performed with the HTBI primer set and the Qiagen OneStep RT-PCR kit. The raw public reads went through TCRdb reprocessing: fastp at Q25, MiXCR clone calling, in-frame beta chains kept. Every distinct CDR3 protein forms one entry, paired with its most common genes and DNA. The sample data list hundreds of thousands of distinct CDR3 sequences, and around 15% of these were observed just once. In total, the top ten clones hold roughly an eighth of the sample. The specimen was blood. The receptors were gathered from a man aged 18 to 30 with Graves' ophthalmopathy.

This clonotype was recorded many times. V gene TRBV7-8 combines with J gene TRBJ2-7, with 7 bases matching TRBD1. V shed 5 bases and J 2 bases; nucleotides not matched to a gene: 9. CDR1 and CDR2 (germline): SGHVS, FQNEAQ. The CDR3 is 15 residues long. CDR3 sequence: CASSRRDSAAYEQYF. The CDR3 region has the DNA TGTGCCAGCAGCCGTAGGGACAGTGCAGCCTACGAGCAGTACTTC.

This clonotype was counted many times. V and J are TRBV27 and TRBJ2-5; TRBD1 aligns across 9 bases. V shed 5 bases, J shed 5 bases, and the junction held 3 bases outside the gene matches. Per the germline V gene, CDR1 is MNHEY and CDR2 is SMNVEV (reference sequence). The CDR3 length is 13 residues. Here the CDR3 reads CASSPGTGETQYF. The DNA for the CDR3 is TGTGCCAGCAGTCCTGGGACAGGGGAGACCCAGTACTTC.

This clonotype was found many times. A junction boundary mismatches the germline segment, possibly from a read error. The chain joins TRBV7-2 to TRBJ1-5; D may be TRBD1 (5 bases). The CDR3 totals 14 residues. Germline V gene lookup returns CDR1 SGHTA and CDR2 FQGNSA. The DNA for the CDR3 is TGTGCCAGCTGCTTAAAGGGGTGGAATCAGCCCCAGCATTTT. It yields the protein CASCLKGWNQPQHF.

This clonotype was recorded at least ten times. This chain links TRBV6-2 or TRBV6-3 with TRBJ2-3; 9 positions agree with TRBD2. With V trimmed by 0 bases and J by 4 bases, 8 bases remained unmatched. Germline lookup yields CDR1 MNHEY and CDR2 SVGEGT. This CDR3 spans 17 amino acids. This chain's CDR3 is CASSYSSSGRRADTQYF. DNA for the CDR3: TGTGCCAGCAGTTACTCGAGTAGCGGGAGAAGAGCAGATACGCAGTATTTT.

The chain carries TRBV6-2 or TRBV6-3 and TRBJ1-3; the match to TRBD1 covers 7 bases. This CDR3 contains 14 residues. Germline assignment: CDR1 MNHEY and CDR2 SVGEGT. V lost 8 bases to trimming and J lost 0 bases; unmatched junction nucleotides: 4. The CDR3 DNA reads TGTGCCAGCGGACAGGTACCCTCTGGAAACACCATATATTTT. Translation: CASGQVPSGNTIYF.

The chain couples TRBV18 to TRBJ2-1; TRBD2 aligns across 9 bases. V dropped 4 bases and J dropped 0; count of bases not matched to a gene: 4. The germline gives CDR1 KGHSH, CDR2 LQKENI. The CDR3 runs 16 residues. The CDR3 nucleotides read TGTGCCAGCTCACGGTCTAGCGGGAACTCCTACAATGAGCAGTTCTTC. Residues: CASSRSSGNSYNEQFF.

The chain recombines TRBV24-1 with TRBJ1-4; D not resolved. Deletions cut 3 bases from V and 4 bases from J, with 5 bases between. There are 13 residues in the CDR3. Per germline, CDR1 KGHDR and CDR2 SFDVKD. CDR3 residues: CATSDPLNEKLFF. CDR3 nucleotide sequence: TGTGCCACCAGTGATCCGCTTAATGAAAAACTGTTTTTT.

The V call is TRBV6-1, the J call TRBJ2-4; 9 bases map to TRBD2. The CDR3 contains 17 residues. J gave up 1 base and V 3 bases, and 7 bases lay outside the gene matches. Germline-derived CDR1 and CDR2 are MNHNS and SASEGT. The CDR3 DNA reads TGTGCCAGCAGTGAGGGGGGGACTAGCTCGGCCAAAAACATTCAGTACTTC. Residues: CASSEGGTSSAKNIQYF.

This clonotype was recorded many times. V is TRBV6-2 or TRBV6-3 and J is TRBJ2-1; 13 bases fit TRBD2. CDR3 length equals 17 residues. V shed 2 bases and J 3 bases; nucleotides not matched to a gene: 4. Germline V gene lookup returns CDR1 MNHEY and CDR2 SVGEGT. CDR3 protein: CASSYEGLAGFYNEQFF. The CDR3 region has the DNA TGTGCCAGCAGTTACGAGGGACTAGCGGGATTCTACAATGAGCAGTTCTTC.

Details on this clonotype: This may arise from a read error, as a much more abundant clone is one base away. V and J are TRBV11-1 and TRBJ2-2; D possibly matches TRBD1 or TRBD2 (6 bases each). The CDR3 contains 15 residues. Per germline, CDR1 SGHAT and CDR2 FQDESV (reference sequence). This CDR3 is CAGSLVSGATGELFF. As DNA, the CDR3 is TGTGCCGGCAGCTTAGTTTCGGGGGCGACCGGGGAGCTGTTTTTT.

This clonotype appeared many times. J is TRBJ2-6 and V is TRBV11-2; possible D gene TRBD1, 6 bases. The CDR3 runs 16 residues. Trimming pared 3 bases from V and 4 bases from J, leaving 13 bases between. Germline CDR1 and CDR2: SGHAT and FQNNGV. As DNA, the CDR3 is TGTGCCAGCAGCTTTGACACCGGGACAGGGGCCAACGTCCTGACTTTC. This encodes CASSFDTGTGANVLTF.

This clonotype was seen a few times. V is TRBV15 and J is TRBJ2-5; D is undetermined. The germline V and J ends were trimmed by 8 bases and 4 bases, with 8 bases remaining between them. Per germline, CDR1 LNHNV and CDR2 YYDKDF (reference sequence). The CDR3 is 11 amino acids. DNA of the CDR3: TGTGCCACCCAACTGGCAGAGACCCAGTACTTC. Translated, it gives CATQLAETQYF. Variable domain in full (rest from reference TRBV15 and TRBJ2-5): DAMVIQNPRYQVTQFGKPVTLSCSQTLNHNVMYWYQQKSSQAPKLLFHYYDKDFNNEADTPDNFQSRRPNTSFCFLDIRSPGLGDTAMYLCATQLAETQYFGPGTRLLVL.

A few counts support this clonotype. The J gene is TRBJ1-2, the V gene TRBV29-1; D gene uncertain. The germline V gene has CDR1 SQVTM and CDR2 ANQGSEA. V lost 7 bases and J 4 bases, leaving 7 bases between the germline ends. The CDR3 totals 10 residues. The CDR3 loop reads CSDDRYGYTF. The CDR3 coding sequence is TGCAGCGATGACCGCTATGGCTACACCTTC.

This clonotype was seen at least ten times. The rearrangement uses TRBV7-8 and TRBJ1-1; D uncertain. The CDR3 runs to 13 residues. CDR1 and CDR2 (germline): SGHVS, FQNEAQ. Trimming took off 5 bases at V and 0 bases at J, with 7 bases between the two ends. The CDR3 DNA sequence: TGTGCCAGCAGCCGTGGGGTGAACACTGAAGCTTTCTTT. Protein: CASSRGVNTEAFF.

This clonotype was seen ten or more times. V and J are TRBV5-1 and TRBJ2-7; either TRBD1 or TRBD2 may fit D (5 bases each). This CDR3 region has 15 residues. In germline, CDR1 is SGHRS, CDR2 YFSETQ. V was pared by 4 bases and J by 3 bases, with 17 bases between. The chain's CDR3 is CASSEGIGDGYEQYF. The CDR3 DNA reads TGCGCCAGCAGCGAGGGGATAGGGGATGGCTACGAGCAGTACTTC.

The genes are TRBV6-2 or TRBV6-3 and TRBJ1-6; D possibly corresponds to TRBD1 (6 bases). Germline values: CDR1 MNHEY, CDR2 SVGEGT. Trimming stripped 6 bases from V and 10 bases from J, with 13 bases between. This CDR3 spans 13 amino acids. The CDR3 spells CASRPQGGSPLHF. CDR3 coding DNA: TGTGCCAGCAGGCCCCAAGGGGGATCACCCCTCCACTTT.

This clonotype was counted ten times or more. This chain links TRBV4-1 with TRBJ2-1; D ambiguous. V lost 4 bases to trimming and J lost 2 bases, with 18 bases between them. Germline V gene data show CDR1 as MGHRA and CDR2 as YSYEKL. The CDR3 spans 17 residues. The CDR3 loop is CASSRHDFPIPYNEQFF. The CDR3 coding sequence is TGCGCCAGCAGCCGTCACGACTTCCCCATCCCCTACAATGAGCAGTTCTTC.

At least ten counts were recorded for this clonotype. The genes are TRBV12-3 or TRBV12-4 and TRBJ2-7, with D uncertain. The CDR3 sequence is 11 residues long. Trimming took off 3 bases at V and 5 bases at J, with 5 bases between the two ends. CDR3 protein: CASSFRNEQYF. The CDR3 nucleotides are TGTGCCAGCAGTTTCCGGAACGAGCAGTACTTC.

This chain joins TRBV10-2 and TRBJ2-5; no clear D. V was cut by 10 bases and J by 0 bases, with 15 bases left in between. The CDR3 has 14 residues. Germline V CDR1 and CDR2: WSHSY, SAAADI. CDR3 DNA: TGCGCCACCAGCAAGGTCCCGAACCAAGAGACCCAGTACTTC. Translated, it gives CATSKVPNQETQYF.

This clonotype was observed at least ten times. The chain uses TRBV4-1 and TRBJ1-2, with a weak D call TRBD1 (5 bases). This CDR3 is 15 amino acids long. V lost 0 bases and J 6 bases, leaving 14 bases between the germline ends. Germline V gives CDR1 MGHRA, CDR2 YSYEKL. The CDR3 bases are TGCGCCAGCAGCCAAGAGAGGGGTACAGTGCATGGCTACACCTTC. Translating it yields CASSQERGTVHGYTF.

Ten or more counts support this clonotype. The genes are TRBV14 and TRBJ1-1; D not certain. The CDR3 sequence is 13 residues long. In germline, CDR1 is SGHDN, CDR2 FVKESK. V was pared by 2 bases and J by 1 base, with 5 bases between. In DNA form, the CDR3 reads TGTGCCAGCAGCCAACAGACGAACACTGAAGCTTTCTTT. It encodes CASSQQTNTEAFF. Together with reference TRBV14 and TRBJ1-1, the CDR3 gives the full variable domain: EAGVTQFPSHSVIEKGQTVTLRCDPISGHDNLYWYRRVMGKEIKFLLHFVKESKQDESGMPNNRFLAERTGGTYSTLKVQPAELEDSGVYFCASSQQTNTEAFFGQGTRLTVV.

In regard to this clonotype: This could be a read error, since a much larger clone is one nucleotide away. The V gene is TRBV18, the J gene TRBJ2-7; D is unresolved. This CDR3 is built from 13 residues. CDR1 and CDR2 (germline): KGHSH, LQKENI. Here the CDR3 reads CAISPPLGYEQYF. CDR3 coding DNA: TGTGCCATCTCACCACCTTTGGGCTACGAGCAGTACTTC.

The rearrangement links TRBV6-7 to TRBJ1-1; 9 bases line up with TRBD1. TRBV6-7 is recorded as an ORF, its role being uncertain. J was trimmed by 4 bases and V by 2 bases; bases with no gene match: 5. The CDR3 is 15 amino acids. DNA for the CDR3: TGTGCCAGCAGTTACATGGACAGGGGTGGCACTGAAGCTTTCTTT. It translates to CASSYMDRGGTEAFF.

The chain employs TRBV19 and TRBJ1-1; D gene ambiguous. With 3 bases removed from V and 4 bases from J, the gap between germline ends came to 12 bases. This CDR3 has 14 amino acids. Germline V gene data show CDR1 as LNHDA and CDR2 as SQIVND (reference sequence). The DNA for the CDR3 is TGTGCCAGTAGTATTAACCCGGGCGGCACTGAAGCTTTCTTT. This encodes CASSINPGGTEAFF. The whole variable domain, filled in from reference TRBV19 and TRBJ1-1, reads DGGITQSPKYLFRKEGQNVTLSCEQNLNHDAMYWYRQDPGQGLRLIYYSQIVNDFQKGDIAEGYSVSREKKESFPLTVTSAQKNPTAFYLCASSINPGGTEAFFGQGTRLTVV.

This clonotype was counted ten times or more. The chain employs TRBV5-1 and TRBJ1-1; unclear D gene. This CDR3 is built from 13 residues. Trimming removed 2 bases from V and 1 base from J, with 6 bases in between. Germline CDR1 reads SGHRS; CDR2 reads YFSETQ. The CDR3 bases are TGCGCCAGCAGCTTAGTCCCGAACACTGAAGCTTTCTTT. Its translation: CASSLVPNTEAFF.

The sample holds a few counts of this clonotype. This chain joins TRBV5-1 and TRBJ1-2, with D unclear. The CDR3 loop spans 13 amino acids. From germline, CDR1 is SGHRS and CDR2 YFSETQ. Trimming took 2 bases from V and 8 from J, leaving 13 bases between them. The CDR3 protein is CASSFRAQDGYTF. CDR3 DNA sequence: TGCGCCAGCAGCTTCCGGGCCCAGGACGGCTACACCTTC.

In its sample, this clonotype was seen many times. The chain is built from TRBV11-3 and TRBJ2-3; D unclear. This CDR3 contains 15 residues. Trimming removed 2 bases at V and 2 bases at J, with 11 bases between. Germline values: CDR1 SGHNT, CDR2 YENEEA. CDR3 region: CASSLLGRPTDTQYF. Here the CDR3 DNA reads TGTGCCAGCAGCTTACTCGGTAGGCCCACAGATACGCAGTATTTT. The full variable domain, with the rest looked up from reference TRBV11-3 and TRBJ2-3, is EAGVVQSPRYKIIEKKQPVAFWCNPISGHNTLYWYLQNLGQGPELLIRYENEEAVDDSQLPKDRFSAERLKGVDSTLKIQPAELGDSAVYLCASSLLGRPTDTQYFGPGTRLTVL.